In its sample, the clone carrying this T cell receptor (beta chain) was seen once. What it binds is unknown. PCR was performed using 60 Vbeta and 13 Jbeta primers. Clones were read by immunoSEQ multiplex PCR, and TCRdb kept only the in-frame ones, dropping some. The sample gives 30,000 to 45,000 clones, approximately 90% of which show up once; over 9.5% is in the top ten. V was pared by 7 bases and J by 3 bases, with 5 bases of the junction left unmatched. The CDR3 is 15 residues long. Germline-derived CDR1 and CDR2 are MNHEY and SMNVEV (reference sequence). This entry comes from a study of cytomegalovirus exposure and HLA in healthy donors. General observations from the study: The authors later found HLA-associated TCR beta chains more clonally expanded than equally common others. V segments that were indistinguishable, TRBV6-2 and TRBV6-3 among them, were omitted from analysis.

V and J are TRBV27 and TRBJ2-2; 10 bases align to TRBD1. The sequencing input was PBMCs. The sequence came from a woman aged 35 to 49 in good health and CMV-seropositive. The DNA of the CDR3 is TGTGCCAGCAACCGGGACAGGGGCTACACCGGGGAGCTGTTTTTT. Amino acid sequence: CASNRDRGYTGELFF.